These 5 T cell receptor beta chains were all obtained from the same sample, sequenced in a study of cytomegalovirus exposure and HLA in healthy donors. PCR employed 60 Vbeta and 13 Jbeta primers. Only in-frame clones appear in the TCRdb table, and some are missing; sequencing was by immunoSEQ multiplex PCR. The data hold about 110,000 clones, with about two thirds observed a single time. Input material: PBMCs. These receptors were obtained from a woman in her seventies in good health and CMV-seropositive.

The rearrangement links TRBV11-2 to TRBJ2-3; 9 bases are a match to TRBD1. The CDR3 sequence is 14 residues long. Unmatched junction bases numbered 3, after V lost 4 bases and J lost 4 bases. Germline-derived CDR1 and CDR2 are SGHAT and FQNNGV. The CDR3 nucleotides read TGTGCCAGCAGCTCGTGGACAGGGGCAGATACGCAGTATTTT. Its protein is CASSSWTGADTQYF.

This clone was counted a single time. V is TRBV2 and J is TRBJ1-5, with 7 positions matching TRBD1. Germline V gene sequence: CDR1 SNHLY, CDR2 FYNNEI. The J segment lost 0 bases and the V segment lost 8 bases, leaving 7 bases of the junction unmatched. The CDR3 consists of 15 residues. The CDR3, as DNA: TGTGCCAGCCTTACAGACAGGGCTAGCAATCAGCCCCAGCATTTT. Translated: CASLTDRASNQPQHF.

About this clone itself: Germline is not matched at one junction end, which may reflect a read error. In DNA, the CDR3 is TGTGCCAGCAGGTACTCTTCCACTAACTATGGCTACACCTTC. Translated, it gives CASRYSSTNYGYTF. The chain joins TRBV6-6 to TRBJ1-2; no definite D call. Germline-derived CDR1 and CDR2 are MNHNY and SVGAGI (reference sequence). The CDR3 spans 14 residues.

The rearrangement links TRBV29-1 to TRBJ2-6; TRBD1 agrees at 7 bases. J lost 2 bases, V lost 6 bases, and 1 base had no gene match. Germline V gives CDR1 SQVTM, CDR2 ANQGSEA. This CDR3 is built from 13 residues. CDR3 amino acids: CSVTGAGANVLTF. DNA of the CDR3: TGCAGCGTCACAGGGGCTGGGGCCAACGTCCTGACTTTC.

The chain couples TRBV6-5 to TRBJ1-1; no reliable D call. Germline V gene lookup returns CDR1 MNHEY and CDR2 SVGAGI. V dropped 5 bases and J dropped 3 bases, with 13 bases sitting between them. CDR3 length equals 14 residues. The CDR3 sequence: CASSGSSWDTEAFF. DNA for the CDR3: TGTGCCAGCAGTGGTTCTAGTTGGGACACTGAAGCTTTCTTT.